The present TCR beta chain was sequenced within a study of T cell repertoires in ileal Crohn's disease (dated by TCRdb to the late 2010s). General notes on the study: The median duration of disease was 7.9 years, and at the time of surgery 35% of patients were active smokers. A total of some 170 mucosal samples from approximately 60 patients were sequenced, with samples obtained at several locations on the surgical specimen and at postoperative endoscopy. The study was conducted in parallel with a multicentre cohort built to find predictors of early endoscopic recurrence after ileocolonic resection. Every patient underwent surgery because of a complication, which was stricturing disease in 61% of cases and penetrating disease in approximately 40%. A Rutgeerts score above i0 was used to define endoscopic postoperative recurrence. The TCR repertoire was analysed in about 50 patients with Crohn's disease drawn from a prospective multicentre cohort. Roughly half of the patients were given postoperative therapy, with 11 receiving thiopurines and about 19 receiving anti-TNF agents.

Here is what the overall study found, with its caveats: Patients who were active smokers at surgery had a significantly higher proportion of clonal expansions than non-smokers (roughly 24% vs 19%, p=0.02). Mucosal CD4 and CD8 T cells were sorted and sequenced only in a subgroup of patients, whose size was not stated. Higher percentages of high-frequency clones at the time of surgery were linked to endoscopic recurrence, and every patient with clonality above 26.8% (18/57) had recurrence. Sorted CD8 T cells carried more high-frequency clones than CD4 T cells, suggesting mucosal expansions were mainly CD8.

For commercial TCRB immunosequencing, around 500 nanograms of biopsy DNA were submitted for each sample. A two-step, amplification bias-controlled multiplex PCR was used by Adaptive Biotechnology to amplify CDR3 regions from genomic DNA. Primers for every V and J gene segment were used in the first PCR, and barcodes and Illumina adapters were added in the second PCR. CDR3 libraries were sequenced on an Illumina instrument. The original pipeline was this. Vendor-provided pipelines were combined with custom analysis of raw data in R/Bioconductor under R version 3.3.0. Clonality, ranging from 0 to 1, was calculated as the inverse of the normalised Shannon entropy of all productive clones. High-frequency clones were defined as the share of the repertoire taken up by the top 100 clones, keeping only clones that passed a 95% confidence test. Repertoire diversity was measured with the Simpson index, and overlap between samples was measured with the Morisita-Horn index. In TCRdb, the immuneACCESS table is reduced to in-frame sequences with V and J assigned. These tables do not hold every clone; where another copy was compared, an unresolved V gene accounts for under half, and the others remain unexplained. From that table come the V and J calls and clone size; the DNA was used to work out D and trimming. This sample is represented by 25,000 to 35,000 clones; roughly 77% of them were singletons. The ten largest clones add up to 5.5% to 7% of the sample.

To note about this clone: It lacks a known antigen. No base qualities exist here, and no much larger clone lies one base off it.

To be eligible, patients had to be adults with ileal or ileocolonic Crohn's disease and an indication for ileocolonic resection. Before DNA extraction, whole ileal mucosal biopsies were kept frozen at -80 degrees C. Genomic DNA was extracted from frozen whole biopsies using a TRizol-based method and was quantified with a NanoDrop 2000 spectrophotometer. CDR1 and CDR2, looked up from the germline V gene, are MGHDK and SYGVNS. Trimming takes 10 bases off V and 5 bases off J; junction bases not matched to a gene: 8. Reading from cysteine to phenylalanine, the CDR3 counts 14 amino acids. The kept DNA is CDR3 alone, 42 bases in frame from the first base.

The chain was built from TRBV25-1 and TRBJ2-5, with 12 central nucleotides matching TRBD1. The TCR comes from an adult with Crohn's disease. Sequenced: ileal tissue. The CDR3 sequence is CATTGQGAGETQYF. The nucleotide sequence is TGTGCCACCACGGGACAGGGGGCAGGGGAGACCCAGTACTTC.